What follows is one T cell receptor (beta chain) and its context. Its antigen is still unknown. PCR involved 60 Vbeta and 13 Jbeta primers. In the original processing: An analysis that came later counted roughly 80 million unique TCR beta chains, roughly 11 million shared. Method: immunoSEQ multiplex PCR; TCRdb's copy keeps in-frame clones and lacks some. Clonal size and the V and J genes are those of that table, whereas D and trimming came from the DNA. The sample lists around 60,000 clones, more than 70% occurring once. The sample originates from a study of cytomegalovirus exposure and HLA in healthy donors. Study findings and constraints: The study put some 150 TCR beta chains on its list as cytomegalovirus-associated.

J gave up 8 bases and V 8 bases, and 10 bases lay outside the gene matches. The germline gives CDR1 LNHDA, CDR2 SQIVND (reference sequence). This CDR3 has 14 residues. Input material: PBMCs. The chain employs TRBV19 and TRBJ2-1; TRBD1 agrees at 9 bases. The TCR sequence derives from a male donor in good health and CMV-seronegative. This CDR3 reads CASALGTGRDEQFF. CDR3 sequence (DNA): TGTGCCAGTGCGCTGGGGACAGGGAGGGATGAGCAGTTCTTC.